This is a list of T cell receptor beta chains from one sample in a study of beta chain features in type 1 diabetes. Only in-frame clones appear in the TCRdb table, and some are missing; sequencing was by immunoSEQ multiplex PCR. The sample yields around 310,000 clones, around 10% seen once. Sample: naive CD4+ T cells from blood. The source of these receptors is a woman aged 25 to 45 in good health. CDR3s include the opening cysteine and the closing phenylalanine or tryptophan. Fields, in order: D gene, J gene, clone size, V gene, CDR3 DNA, CDR3 protein. D genes are given only for firm matches. Not every row has a clone size; where given, it reads once, few, many or a size class.

TRBD2 TRBJ2-1 many TRBV7-9 TGTGCCAGCAGCTTAGGCGGGAGCTACAATGAGCAGTTCTTC CASSLGGSYNEQFF
- TRBJ2-5 - TRBV20-1 TGCAGTGTAGCAAGAGAGACCCAGTACTTC CSVARETQYF
TRBD1 TRBJ2-1 few TRBV4-3 TGCGCCAGCAGCCATCCTGACAGGGGCAATGAGCAGTTCTTC CASSHPDRGNEQFF
TRBD2 TRBJ2-6 - TRBV7-2 TGTGCCAGCAGCCGGGGGGGTTCTGGGGCCAACGTCCTGACTTTC CASSRGGSGANVLTF
TRBD1 TRBJ2-7 - TRBV18 TGTGCCAGCTCACCACCGGGACAGGGCCGTGTCGAGCAGTACTTC CASSPPGQGRVEQYF
- TRBJ2-5 few TRBV14 TGTGCCAGCAGCCGTGGACTTCAAGAGACCCAGTACTTC CASSRGLQETQYF
- TRBJ1-2 few TRBV30 TGTGCCTCTAACAGGGCTCGCGGCTACACCTTC CASNRARGYTF
- TRBJ2-5 - TRBV9 TGTGCCAGCAGCGTCGGGAACGGGGTACCTCGGGAGACCCAGTACTTC CASSVGNGVPRETQYF
- TRBJ2-2 - TRBV18 TGTGCCAGCTCAGTAAACACCGGGGAGCTGTTTTTT CASSVNTGELFF
- TRBJ1-1 - TRBV11-1 TGTGCCAGCAGCTTAGTCCCCCAGAACACTGAAGCTTTCTTT CASSLVPQNTEAFF
TRBD1 TRBJ2-1 few TRBV7-9 TGTGCCAGCAGCGCCCAGGGGGACCCGGGAAATGAGCAGTTCTTC CASSAQGDPGNEQFF
- TRBJ2-1 few TRBV2 TGTGCCAGCAGTGCTCGGGACACCTACAATGAGCAGTTCTTC CASSARDTYNEQFF
- TRBJ1-1 - TRBV7-9 TGTGCCAGCAGCCCAGCGGGGGGTAGGGCTGAAGCTTTCTTT CASSPAGGRAEAFF
TRBD2 TRBJ2-1 - TRBV5-6 TGTGCCAGCAGCGATCGCGATAGCGGGACAAATGAGCAGTTCTTC CASSDRDSGTNEQFF
- TRBJ2-4 - TRBV2 TGTGCCAGCAGTGAACGTCCGGGAAACATTCAGTACTTC CASSERPGNIQYF
- TRBJ2-1 - TRBV14 TGTGCCAGCAGCCAACTAAGGGGGTCCTACAATGAGCAGTTCTTC CASSQLRGSYNEQFF
- TRBJ2-7 - TRBV14 TGTGCCAGCAGCCAGGGGCCCTACGGCTACGAGCAGTACTTC CASSQGPYGYEQYF
TRBD1 TRBJ1-2 few TRBV30 TGTGCCTGGTCTCGCGGGACAGGGGCCTATGGCTACACCTTC CAWSRGTGAYGYTF
TRBD2 TRBJ2-3 - TRBV2 TGTGCCAGCAGTGAAGGGCCTAGCGGGAGCACAGATACGCAGTATTTT CASSEGPSGSTDTQYF
TRBD2 TRBJ2-1 - TRBV9 TGTGCCAGCAGCCTGAGTGGACTAGCGGGAGGCAATGAGCAGTTCTTC CASSLSGLAGGNEQFF
- TRBJ2-1 - TRBV2 TGTGCCAGCAGCTCCGACAATGAGCAGTTCTTC CASSSDNEQFF
- TRBJ2-7 few TRBV7-3 TGTGCCAGCAGCAGGACGGCAGGGGCGTCCTACGAGCAGTACTTC CASSRTAGASYEQYF
- TRBJ2-1 - TRBV7-2 TGTGCCAGCAGCCGAAAAGTGAGGACAAGCTCCTACAATGAGCAGTTCTTC CASSRKVRTSSYNEQFF
TRBD1 TRBJ2-3 - TRBV25-1 TGTGCCAGCAGTCGTCAGGGGGGCACAGATACGCAGTATTTT CASSRQGGTDTQYF
TRBD2 TRBJ2-7 - TRBV5-6 TGTGCCAGCAGCCCGGGGGGATCGAACTACGAGCAGTACTTC CASSPGGSNYEQYF
TRBD2 TRBJ2-5 - TRBV7-8 TGTGCCAGCAGCCCCGGACTAGCGGGACAAGAGACCCAGTACTTC CASSPGLAGQETQYF
TRBD1 TRBJ1-2 few TRBV18 TGTGCCAGCTCACCTGGGGACAGCTGGCTTTTAGGCTATGGCTACACCTTC CASSPGDSWLLGYGYTF
TRBD2 TRBJ2-3 - TRBV5-4 TGTGCCAGCAGCTTATCTAGCGGGACAACCGGGGGAGATACGCAGTATTTT CASSLSSGTTGGDTQYF
TRBD1 TRBJ2-2 few TRBV5-1 TGCGCCAGCAGCGCCGGACAGGGGTGGAACACCGGGGAGCTGTTTTTT CASSAGQGWNTGELFF
- TRBJ1-5 - TRBV27 TGTGCCAGCGCCTCCCAGGGCGATCAGCCCCAGCATTTT CASASQGDQPQHF
TRBD1 TRBJ2-5 few TRBV7-9 TGTGCCAGCAGCCCGCGGGACAGGGCACGGGAGACCCAGTACTTC CASSPRDRARETQYF
TRBD1 TRBJ1-4 - TRBV15 TGTGCCACCAGCAAGGACAGGGGGCTTGAAAAACTGTTTTTT CATSKDRGLEKLFF
- TRBJ1-2 - TRBV4-3 TGCGCCAGCAGCCAAGAAGGGGGTTGGGGCTACACCTTC CASSQEGGWGYTF